The present T cell receptor (beta chain) was sequenced within a study of identical twins. The study's findings and limits: It was possible that invariant MAIT and iNKT cells partly confounded the zero-insertion analyses. Alpha sequences that were out-of-frame and twin-shared showed an excess of low generation probability. Models predicted too little out-of-frame TCR alpha sharing in monozygotic twins.

Through template switching, a universal primer site was introduced, and the cDNA contained unique molecular identifiers. Each CDR3 protein is one row after TCRdb ran MiXCR on the 5' RACE reads. The sample holds about 1.7 million distinct CDR3 sequences, about 32% seen once. Germline V gives CDR1 MNHNY, CDR2 SVGAGI (reference sequence). The CDR3 is 14 residues long. The V end lost 0 bases, the J end lost 9 bases, and 12 bases lay between the germline ends. This clonotype was observed a handful of times. Its antigen remains unknown. This TCR derives from a newborn girl in good health. The J gene is TRBJ2-1, the V gene TRBV6-6; D unclear. The sample taken for sequencing was cord blood. CDR3 coding DNA: TGTGCCAGCAGTTACTCGTATTCCATCCCTGAGCAGTTCTTC. Translating gives CASSYSYSIPEQFF.